These 28 T cell receptor beta chains were all obtained from the same sample, sequenced in a study of spatial heterogeneity in lung cancer. This sample's time point: sample taken at primary tumor resection. Frozen PBMC, nontumor lung or tumor provided whole RNA, which was sequenced unsorted. Using its own MiXCR run on the 5' RACE reads, TCRdb lists one record per CDR3 protein. The data hold 39,000 or so distinct CDR3 sequences, with 7.5% observed a single time. This material consisted of PBMCs, taken at surgery. Receptor source: a male donor with early-stage non-small cell lung cancer.

This clonotype occurred many times. The rearrangement joins TRBV29-1 to TRBJ1-2; D is ambiguous. This CDR3 has 11 amino acids. Trimming stripped 8 bases from V and 7 bases from J, with 14 bases between. Germline loops: CDR1 SQVTM, CDR2 ANQGSEA. As DNA, the CDR3 is TGCAGCCCACTCAGCGGATGTGGCTACACCTTC. Translated, it gives CSPLSGCGYTF.

In this sample, this clonotype turned up many times. The CDR3 protein is CASTFQGGVGKLFF. The CDR3 DNA follows: TGTGCCAGCACCTTCCAGGGGGGGGTAGGAAAACTGTTTTTT. V usage is TRBV27 and J usage is TRBJ1-4; 7 bases agree with TRBD1. The CDR3 has 14 amino acids. J gave up 10 bases and V 7 bases, and 12 bases lay outside the gene matches. Germline V lookup: CDR1 MNHEY, CDR2 SMNVEV (reference sequence).

Concerning this clonotype: This could be a read error, since a much larger clone is one nucleotide away. This chain links TRBV7-6 with TRBJ2-7; 7 bases align to TRBD1. The CDR3 extends over 13 amino acids. Germline CDR1 and CDR2: SGHVS and FNYEAQ. Germline trimming cut 5 bases from V and 6 bases from J; bases unmatched to any gene: 7. CDR3 nucleotide sequence: TGTGCCAGCAGCCCCGGGACAGTGCTCGAGCAGTACTTC. Translation: CASSPGTVLEQYF.

This clonotype was seen at least ten times. This sequence joins TRBV7-9 and TRBJ2-4; D is undetermined. This CDR3 has 13 residues. V dropped 1 base and J dropped 6 bases, with 7 bases sitting between them. From germline, CDR1 is SEHNR and CDR2 FQNEAQ (reference sequence). The CDR3 loop is CASSLGGRNIQYF. CDR3 sequence (DNA): TGTGCCAGCAGCTTAGGGGGAAGAAACATTCAGTACTTC. Drawing the rest from reference TRBV7-9 and TRBJ2-4, the complete variable domain is DTGVSQNPRHKITKRGQNVTFRCDPISEHNRLYWYRQTLGQGPEFLTYFQNEAQLEKSRLLSDRFSAERPKGSFSTLEIQRTEQGDSAMYLCASSLGGRNIQYFGAGTRLSVL.

This clonotype was observed at least ten times. The rearrangement links TRBV18 to TRBJ2-7; no reliable D call. Germline-derived CDR1 and CDR2 are KGHSH and LQKENI. The ends were cut back, 0 bases at V and 1 base at J, with 7 bases in the middle. This CDR3 contains 14 residues. The CDR3, as DNA: TGTGCCAGCTCACCACCGGCTAGATCCTACGAGCAGTACTTC. This gives the protein CASSPPARSYEQYF.

Many counts were recorded for this clonotype. V and J are TRBV2 and TRBJ2-4; possibly TRBD2 for D (5 bases). The CDR3 extends over 9 amino acids. Germline CDR1 SNHLY, CDR2 FYNNEI. V gave up 5 bases and J gave up 13 bases, with 6 bases separating them. This CDR3 is CASSPGQYF. CDR3 in DNA: TGTGCCAGCAGTCCGGGGCAGTACTTC.

V and J are TRBV25-1 and TRBJ2-1, with 7 positions matching TRBD2. Unmatched junction bases numbered 5, after V lost 8 bases and J lost 1 base. The CDR3 runs 14 residues. Per the germline V gene, CDR1 is MGHDK and CDR2 is SYGVNS. CDR3 sequence reads: CASRDYGSYNEQFF. CDR3 nucleotides: TGTGCCAGCCGGGACTACGGTTCCTACAATGAGCAGTTCTTC.

V is TRBV3-1 and J is TRBJ1-1; D ambiguous. The CDR3 sequence is 14 residues long. The ends were cut back, 2 bases at V and 0 bases at J, with 7 bases in the middle. Germline V CDR1 and CDR2: LGHDT, YNNKEL (reference sequence). CDR3 loop: CASSQLSMNTEAFF. CDR3 DNA: TGTGCCAGCAGCCAACTCAGCATGAACACTGAAGCTTTCTTT.

This clonotype was counted ten times or more. This chain connects TRBV11-2 to TRBJ2-3; D unresolved. V lost 0 bases, J lost 3 bases, and 4 bases lay in between. This CDR3 is built from 13 residues. In germline, CDR1 is SGHAT, CDR2 FQNNGV. CDR3 in DNA: TGTGCCAGCAGCTTAGATTTTACAGATACGCAGTATTTT. Translating it yields CASSLDFTDTQYF.

This clonotype was seen ten or more times. This chain connects TRBV6-2 or TRBV6-3 to TRBJ2-3, with D perhaps matching TRBD2 (5 bases). Trimming shortened V by 0 bases and J by 1 base, and 17 bases separated the two germline ends. The CDR3 runs 18 residues. The V gene's germline CDR1 is MNHEY and CDR2 SVGEGT. CDR3 region: CASSYSMPRTPGTDTQYF. The DNA of the CDR3 is TGTGCCAGCAGTTACTCGATGCCCAGGACTCCCGGCACAGATACGCAGTATTTT.

This clonotype was recorded many times. This chain links TRBV6-2 or TRBV6-3 with TRBJ2-7; D is unresolved. Per germline, CDR1 MNHEY and CDR2 SVGEGT. There are 12 residues in the CDR3. Trimming shortened V by 4 bases and J by 2 bases, and 6 bases separated the two germline ends. CDR3 amino acids: CASSSGPYEQYF. For the CDR3, the DNA is TGTGCCAGCAGTTCAGGCCCCTACGAGCAGTACTTC.

This clonotype was detected many times. The gene calls are TRBV2 and TRBJ2-2, with a weak D call TRBD1 (5 bases). The CDR3 runs 13 residues. V was clipped by 6 bases and J by 4 bases, with 9 bases between them. Germline V gene data show CDR1 as SNHLY and CDR2 as FYNNEI. The CDR3 bases are TGTGCCAGCAGACAGGCGTCCACCGGGGAGCTGTTTTTT. Translating gives CASRQASTGELFF.

This clonotype was observed at least ten times. The rearrangement uses TRBV11-2 and TRBJ2-1; 9 bases align to TRBD1. J was trimmed by 5 bases and V by 3 bases; bases with no gene match: 5. Per the germline V gene, CDR1 is SGHAT and CDR2 is FQNNGV. The CDR3 is 15 residues long. The CDR3 is CASSLGQGKHNEQFF. In nucleotides, the CDR3 is TGTGCCAGCAGCTTGGGACAGGGTAAACACAATGAGCAGTTCTTC.

This clonotype was seen at least ten times. The chain joins TRBV29-1 to TRBJ2-2; the match to TRBD1 covers 8 bases. V shed 4 bases and J 2 bases; nucleotides not matched to a gene: 3. This CDR3 comprises 14 residues. Germline-derived CDR1 and CDR2 are SQVTM and ANQGSEA. This chain's CDR3 is CSVVDRANTGELFF. DNA for the CDR3: TGCAGCGTTGTGGACAGGGCAAACACCGGGGAGCTGTTTTTT.

This clonotype was counted at least ten times. The chain employs TRBV25-1 and TRBJ1-6, with TRBD1 matching 7 bases. The CDR3 runs 16 residues. Trimming took 2 bases from V and 10 from J; bases not matched to a gene: 11. Germline lookup yields CDR1 MGHDK and CDR2 SYGVNS. CDR3 DNA: TGTGCCAGCAGTGAAACAATTACAGGGGAAGGCTCACCCCTCCACTTT. This gives the protein CASSETITGEGSPLHF.

Many counts were recorded for this clonotype. The chain joins TRBV10-3 to TRBJ1-1; a weak D match, TRBD1 (6 bases). Germline V gene sequence: CDR1 ENHRY, CDR2 SYGVKD. The CDR3 consists of 13 residues. Trimming shortened V by 7 bases and J by 8 bases, and 17 bases separated the two germline ends. For the CDR3, the DNA is TGTGCCATCATGCGCAGCCAGGGGTTGGAAGCTTTCTTT. Residues: CAIMRSQGLEAFF.

This clonotype was recorded many times. In nucleotides, the CDR3 is TGTGCCAGCAGTTGCTTTTTTTGCGCCAGCTACACCTTC. It specifies CASSCFFCASYTF. The gene calls are TRBV27 and TRBJ1-2; D is ambiguous. This CDR3 region has 13 residues. The V and J ends lost 4 bases and 9 bases respectively, with 15 bases between them. Per germline, CDR1 MNHEY and CDR2 SMNVEV (reference sequence).

The chain links TRBV20-1 to TRBJ2-1; TRBD1 agrees at 11 bases. Germline V gene data show CDR1 as DFQATT and CDR2 as SNEGSKA (reference sequence). Trimming at V came to 0 bases and at J to 6 bases, leaving 4 bases not matched to a gene. CDR3 length: 15 residues. This chain's CDR3 is CSARDLGQGANEQFF. DNA of the CDR3: TGCAGTGCTAGAGATCTCGGACAGGGGGCCAATGAGCAGTTCTTC.

This clonotype was found many times. DNA for the CDR3: TGTGCCAGCAGCCGAATCGGACAGGGTACCTACAATGAGCAGTTCTTC. Amino acid sequence: CASSRIGQGTYNEQFF. The chain has TRBV7-2 and TRBJ2-1; 8 nucleotides line up with TRBD1. The CDR3 is 16 residues long. The J segment lost 2 bases and the V segment lost 5 bases, leaving 8 bases of the junction unmatched. The germline CDR1 and CDR2 sequences are SGHTA and FQGNSA.

In this sample, this clonotype turned up many times. At one end, the junction sequence differs from germline, possibly due to a read error. This chain uses TRBV7-7 with TRBJ2-1; D unclear. Germline CDR1 reads SSHAT; CDR2 reads FNYEAQ (reference sequence). The CDR3 is 15 amino acids. CDR3 protein: CASSRSTSPYNEQFF. The DNA for the CDR3 is TGTGCTAGCAGCCGTTCCACCTCTCCGTACAATGAGCAGTTCTTC.

This clonotype has just a few counts. The gene calls are TRBV7-2 and TRBJ2-7; D remains unclear. V dropped 2 bases and J dropped 3 bases, with 11 bases sitting between them. The CDR3 is 14 amino acids. Looked up from germline, CDR1 is SGHTA and CDR2 is FQGNSA. The CDR3 sequence is CASSLPDFIYEQYF. The CDR3, as DNA: TGTGCCAGCAGCTTACCCGACTTTATCTACGAGCAGTACTTC. Filled out from reference TRBV7-2 and TRBJ2-7, the complete variable domain reads GAGVSQSPSNKVTEKGKDVELRCDPISGHTALYWYRQSLGQGLEFLIYFQGNSAPDKSGLPSDRFSAERTGGSVSTLTIQRTQQEDSAVYLCASSLPDFIYEQYFGPGTRLTVT.

This clonotype was seen repeatedly, ten times or more. This rearrangement joins TRBV7-2 to TRBJ2-1; 11 positions agree with TRBD2. The CDR3 has 15 residues. With 7 bases clipped from V and 2 bases from J, the junction kept 4 bases outside the gene matches. CDR1 and CDR2 from the germline V gene are SGHTA and FQGNSA. CDR3 region: CASTLAGGTYNEQFF. The CDR3 nucleotides are TGTGCCAGCACCCTAGCGGGAGGCACCTACAATGAGCAGTTCTTC.

This clonotype was observed at least ten times. The gene calls are TRBV2 and TRBJ2-3, with D unresolved. The CDR3 totals 11 residues. CDR1 SNHLY and CDR2 FYNNEI come from the germline V gene. V was shortened by 10 bases and J by 9 bases, with 14 bases between the two germline ends. CDR3 amino acids: CATAIVGTQYF. In nucleotides, the CDR3 is TGTGCCACTGCGATAGTGGGGACGCAGTATTTT.

This clonotype was found a few times. This sequence joins TRBV12-3 or TRBV12-4 and TRBJ2-5; D remains unclear. CDR3 length: 11 amino acids. Trimming removed 6 bases from V and 3 bases from J, with 5 bases in between. CDR3 coding DNA: TGTGCCAGCAGCACCAAAGAGACCCAGTACTTC. Translated: CASSTKETQYF.

This rearrangement joins TRBV7-2 to TRBJ2-2, with a weak D call TRBD2 (6 bases). Germline V lookup: CDR1 SGHTA, CDR2 FQGNSA. This CDR3 spans 14 amino acids. Trimming removed 1 base at V and 5 bases at J, with 8 bases between. CDR3 sequence (DNA): TGTGCCAGCAGCTTAGTGGGGAGGACCGGGGAGCTGTTTTTT. Its protein product is CASSLVGRTGELFF.

The table lists this clonotype with many counts. The J gene is TRBJ2-1, the V gene TRBV28, with 7 positions matching TRBD1. This CDR3 comprises 16 residues. The V gene end was trimmed by 5 bases and the J gene end by 0 bases; junction bases not matched to a gene: 7. Germline V gene sequence: CDR1 MDHEN, CDR2 SYDVKM. The CDR3 nucleotides are TGTGCCAGCAGTCCAACGTGGACAGGCTCCTACAATGAGCAGTTCTTC. As protein: CASSPTWTGSYNEQFF.

This clonotype appeared many times. J is TRBJ2-7 and V is TRBV6-2 or TRBV6-3; D ambiguous. The CDR3 is made up of 12 amino acids. Trimming removed 0 bases from V and 5 bases from J, with 5 bases in between. From germline, CDR1 is MNHEY and CDR2 SVGEGT. The CDR3: CASSYSNHEQYV. The CDR3, as DNA: TGTGCCAGCAGTTACTCGAACCACGAGCAGTACGTC.

This clonotype was recorded at least ten times. The V call is TRBV6-2 or TRBV6-3, the J call TRBJ2-5; possible D gene TRBD1, 5 bases. V was pared by 10 bases and J by 6 bases, with 15 bases between. Germline V gene sequence: CDR1 MNHEY, CDR2 SVGEGT. The CDR3 totals 12 residues. This chain's CDR3 is CATKGGQKTQYF. The CDR3 DNA follows: TGTGCCACCAAGGGCGGACAAAAGACCCAGTACTTC.